This is a list of T cell receptor beta chains from one sample in a study of T-cell memory formation after mild COVID-19. MiXCR, run by TCRdb on the 5' RACE reads, gives a single entry per CDR3 protein. The data show 200,000 to 250,000 distinct CDR3 sequences, 27% seen once. What was sequenced was PBMCs or a T cell subset sorted from them (not recorded which). These receptors were collected from an adult woman who had mild COVID-19 (a few samples of this study predate the infection). Cell type and time point are not known. CDR3s include the opening cysteine and the closing phenylalanine or tryptophan. D genes are given only for firm matches. Clone size, where shown, is once, few, many, or a class for clones that have expanded.

J gene: TRBJ2-7
V gene: TRBV20-1
D gene: TRBD2
clone size: .
CDR3 protein: CSATGLASPEQYF
CDR3 DNA: TGCAGTGCTACGGGACTAGCTTCCCCCGAGCAGTACTTC

J gene: TRBJ2-4
V gene: TRBV7-9
D gene: TRBD2
clone size: few
CDR3 protein: CASSPTSGGDIQYF
CDR3 DNA: TGTGCCAGCAGCCCGACTAGCGGGGGTGACATTCAGTACTTC

J gene: TRBJ2-2
V gene: TRBV20-1
D gene: .
clone size: .
CDR3 protein: CSARSDNTGELFF
CDR3 DNA: TGCAGTGCTAGGTCGGATAACACCGGGGAGCTGTTTTTT

J gene: TRBJ2-6
V gene: TRBV6-2/TRBV6-3
D gene: .
clone size: few
CDR3 protein: CASSQWRGTGSGANVLTF
CDR3 DNA: TGTGCCAGCAGTCAATGGCGTGGCACGGGCTCTGGGGCCAACGTCCTGACTTTC

J gene: TRBJ2-2
V gene: TRBV12-3/TRBV12-4
D gene: .
clone size: .
CDR3 protein: CASRRDILNTGELFF
CDR3 DNA: TGTGCCAGCAGGCGGGACATCCTGAACACCGGGGAGCTGTTTTTT

J gene: TRBJ2-2
V gene: TRBV9
D gene: TRBD2
clone size: few
CDR3 protein: CASSVGAGGTGELFF
CDR3 DNA: TGTGCCAGCAGCGTAGGGGCGGGAGGCACCGGGGAGCTGTTTTTT

J gene: TRBJ1-6
V gene: TRBV7-8
D gene: TRBD1
clone size: .
CDR3 protein: CASSSRDRGNNSPLHF
CDR3 DNA: TGTGCCAGCAGCTCCCGGGACAGGGGAAATAATTCACCCCTCCACTTT

J gene: TRBJ2-1
V gene: TRBV20-1
D gene: TRBD2
clone size: few
CDR3 protein: CSARGLAEQFF
CDR3 DNA: TGCAGTGCTAGGGGACTAGCCGAGCAGTTCTTC

J gene: TRBJ1-1
V gene: TRBV29-1
D gene: .
clone size: few
CDR3 protein: CSVVGQLNTEAFF
CDR3 DNA: TGCAGCGTTGTCGGACAGTTGAACACTGAAGCTTTCTTT

J gene: TRBJ2-7
V gene: TRBV7-2
D gene: TRBD1
clone size: .
CDR3 protein: CASSFGGRQGSREQYF
CDR3 DNA: TGTGCCAGCAGTTTTGGTGGGAGACAGGGGAGTCGGGAGCAGTACTTC

J gene: TRBJ2-1
V gene: TRBV20-1
D gene: TRBD2
clone size: .
CDR3 protein: CSAVAGSYNEQFF
CDR3 DNA: TGCAGTGCGGTAGCGGGTTCCTACAATGAGCAGTTCTTC

J gene: TRBJ2-7
V gene: TRBV20-1
D gene: .
clone size: .
CDR3 protein: CSASGGHIGYEQYF
CDR3 DNA: TGCAGTGCTAGCGGGGGGCATATCGGATACGAGCAGTACTTC

J gene: TRBJ2-2
V gene: TRBV5-5
D gene: TRBD1
clone size: many
CDR3 protein: CASSRDSANTGELFF
CDR3 DNA: TGTGCCAGCAGTCGGGACAGCGCGAACACCGGGGAGCTGTTTTTT

J gene: TRBJ2-7
V gene: TRBV29-1
D gene: .
clone size: .
CDR3 protein: CSVVAYEQYF
CDR3 DNA: TGCAGCGTTGTGGCCTACGAGCAGTACTTC

J gene: TRBJ1-6
V gene: TRBV29-1
D gene: .
clone size: many
CDR3 protein: CSAGDGPNSPLHF
CDR3 DNA: TGCAGCGCGGGGGACGGACCTAATTCACCCCTCCACTTT

J gene: TRBJ2-7
V gene: TRBV9
D gene: .
clone size: few
CDR3 protein: CAILERAYEQYF
CDR3 DNA: TGTGCCATCCTAGAAAGGGCCTACGAGCAGTACTTC

J gene: TRBJ2-1
V gene: TRBV3-1
D gene: .
clone size: .
CDR3 protein: CASSQDGQGLDNEQFF
CDR3 DNA: TGTGCCAGCAGCCAAGACGGGCAGGGCCTGGACAATGAGCAGTTCTTC

J gene: TRBJ1-1
V gene: TRBV29-1
D gene: TRBD1
clone size: .
CDR3 protein: CSVPRTGLNTEAFF
CDR3 DNA: TGCAGCGTTCCACGGACAGGGCTGAACACTGAAGCTTTCTTT

J gene: TRBJ2-3
V gene: TRBV6-2/TRBV6-3
D gene: .
clone size: few
CDR3 protein: CASSYNQFTDTQYF
CDR3 DNA: TGTGCCAGCAGTTACAATCAGTTCACAGATACGCAGTATTTT

J gene: TRBJ2-7
V gene: TRBV28
D gene: .
clone size: few
CDR3 protein: CASTPPGVVYEQYF
CDR3 DNA: TGTGCCAGCACCCCCCCCGGAGTAGTCTACGAGCAGTACTTC

J gene: TRBJ2-3
V gene: TRBV15
D gene: .
clone size: .
CDR3 protein: CATSRVVPADTQYF
CDR3 DNA: TGTGCCACCAGCAGAGTGGTACCCGCAGATACGCAGTATTTT

J gene: TRBJ1-1
V gene: TRBV2
D gene: .
clone size: few
CDR3 protein: CASSEAGKGGTEAFF
CDR3 DNA: TGTGCCAGCAGTGAAGCGGGGAAGGGTGGCACTGAAGCTTTCTTT

J gene: TRBJ2-7
V gene: TRBV7-9
D gene: TRBD1
clone size: .
CDR3 protein: CASSPRGYNEQYF
CDR3 DNA: TGTGCCAGCAGTCCCAGGGGGTATAACGAGCAGTACTTC

J gene: TRBJ1-5
V gene: TRBV5-1
D gene: .
clone size: .
CDR3 protein: CASSFASNQPQHF
CDR3 DNA: TGCGCCAGCAGCTTTGCCAGCAATCAGCCCCAGCATTTT

J gene: TRBJ2-4
V gene: TRBV24-1
D gene: .
clone size: few
CDR3 protein: CATSDGAKNIQYF
CDR3 DNA: TGTGCCACCAGTGACGGAGCCAAAAACATTCAGTACTTC

J gene: TRBJ2-7
V gene: TRBV11-2
D gene: .
clone size: .
CDR3 protein: CASSSGAGPTYEQYF
CDR3 DNA: TGTGCCAGCAGCTCCGGGGCGGGTCCTACCTACGAGCAGTACTTC

J gene: TRBJ2-7
V gene: TRBV5-1
D gene: TRBD2
clone size: .
CDR3 protein: CASRTGPSGSYEQYF
CDR3 DNA: TGCGCCAGCAGGACCGGGCCGAGCGGGAGTTACGAGCAGTACTTC

J gene: TRBJ2-7
V gene: TRBV20-1
D gene: .
clone size: .
CDR3 protein: CSARGRWTGSSYEQYF
CDR3 DNA: TGCAGTGCTAGGGGTCGCTGGACGGGGAGCTCCTACGAGCAGTACTTC

J gene: TRBJ2-1
V gene: TRBV4-2
D gene: TRBD1
clone size: .
CDR3 protein: CASSQELRTGRYEQFF
CDR3 DNA: TGTGCCAGCAGCCAAGAACTCCGGACAGGGAGGTATGAGCAGTTCTTC

J gene: TRBJ2-7
V gene: TRBV7-3
D gene: TRBD2
clone size: .
CDR3 protein: CASSSTGTSEQYF
CDR3 DNA: TGTGCCAGCAGCTCAACCGGGACTAGCGAGCAGTACTTC

J gene: TRBJ2-1
V gene: TRBV5-1
D gene: TRBD2
clone size: few
CDR3 protein: CASSYGGGVSYNEQFF
CDR3 DNA: TGCGCCAGCAGCTACGGCGGGGGGGTCTCCTACAATGAGCAGTTCTTC

J gene: TRBJ2-1
V gene: TRBV12-3/TRBV12-4
D gene: TRBD1
clone size: few
CDR3 protein: CASSSPGQIYNEQFF
CDR3 DNA: TGTGCCAGCAGTTCCCCGGGACAGATCTACAATGAGCAGTTCTTC

J gene: TRBJ1-4
V gene: TRBV20-1
D gene: TRBD1
clone size: few
CDR3 protein: CSARPRQGQLFF
CDR3 DNA: TGCAGTGCTAGACCGAGACAGGGACAACTGTTTTTT

J gene: TRBJ2-7
V gene: TRBV7-6
D gene: TRBD1
clone size: few
CDR3 protein: CASSLGTGSGEQYF
CDR3 DNA: TGTGCCAGCAGCTTGGGGACAGGGTCTGGCGAGCAGTACTTC

J gene: TRBJ2-7
V gene: TRBV4-3
D gene: .
clone size: .
CDR3 protein: CASSQDLEDLPLTYEQYF
CDR3 DNA: TGCGCCAGCAGCCAAGATCTAGAGGACCTCCCATTGACCTACGAGCAGTACTTC

J gene: TRBJ2-3
V gene: TRBV18
D gene: .
clone size: once
CDR3 protein: CASSPPLRTDTQYF
CDR3 DNA: TGTGCCAGCTCACCACCGCTACGGACAGATACGCAGTATTTT

J gene: TRBJ2-2
V gene: TRBV9
D gene: .
clone size: few
CDR3 protein: CASSVVGGLLAGELFF
CDR3 DNA: TGTGCCAGCAGCGTAGTAGGGGGGCTCTTGGCCGGGGAGCTGTTTTTT

J gene: TRBJ2-7
V gene: TRBV5-4
D gene: TRBD1
clone size: .
CDR3 protein: CASSAPGQGARGQYF
CDR3 DNA: TGTGCCAGCAGCGCCCCGGGACAGGGGGCTCGTGGGCAGTACTTC

J gene: TRBJ2-7
V gene: TRBV6-1
D gene: TRBD1
clone size: few
CDR3 protein: CASTTGQGYEQYF
CDR3 DNA: TGTGCCAGCACCACGGGACAGGGCTACGAGCAGTACTTC

J gene: TRBJ2-3
V gene: TRBV24-1
D gene: TRBD1
clone size: few
CDR3 protein: CATSDFRGSDTQYF
CDR3 DNA: TGTGCCACCAGTGATTTCAGGGGGTCAGATACGCAGTATTTT

J gene: TRBJ2-1
V gene: TRBV29-1
D gene: TRBD2
clone size: once
CDR3 protein: CSESGTSGSEQFF
CDR3 DNA: TGCAGCGAGAGCGGGACTAGCGGCAGTGAGCAGTTCTTC

J gene: TRBJ2-7
V gene: TRBV24-1
D gene: TRBD1
clone size: many
CDR3 protein: CATSDPSTGNREQYF
CDR3 DNA: TGTGCCACCAGTGACCCTTCGACAGGGAACCGCGAGCAGTACTTC

J gene: TRBJ2-7
V gene: TRBV14
D gene: TRBD2
clone size: .
CDR3 protein: CASSLLAGAMYQYF
CDR3 DNA: TGTGCCAGCAGCCTACTAGCGGGAGCGATGTACCAGTACTTC

J gene: TRBJ2-7
V gene: TRBV4-3
D gene: .
clone size: .
CDR3 protein: CASSYVRDNSYEQYF
CDR3 DNA: TGCGCCAGCAGTTATGTACGGGACAACTCCTACGAGCAGTACTTC

J gene: TRBJ2-2
V gene: TRBV9
D gene: TRBD2
clone size: .
CDR3 protein: CASSKGLAGAGTGELFF
CDR3 DNA: TGTGCCAGCAGCAAGGGACTAGCGGGGGCTGGGACCGGGGAGCTGTTTTTT

J gene: TRBJ2-7
V gene: TRBV19
D gene: TRBD2
clone size: few
CDR3 protein: CASSHSGPGLASYEQYF
CDR3 DNA: TGTGCCAGTAGTCACAGCGGTCCGGGACTAGCGAGCTACGAGCAGTACTTC

J gene: TRBJ2-1
V gene: TRBV5-1
D gene: TRBD1
clone size: few
CDR3 protein: CASSVGQVLYNEQFF
CDR3 DNA: TGCGCCAGCAGCGTGGGACAGGTGTTATACAATGAGCAGTTCTTC

J gene: TRBJ1-3
V gene: TRBV21-1
D gene: .
clone size: .
CDR3 protein: CASSNVAGQGLSGNTIYF
CDR3 DNA: TGTGCCAGCAGCAACGTTGCCGGACAGGGCCTCTCTGGAAACACCATATATTTT

J gene: TRBJ1-2
V gene: TRBV13
D gene: .
clone size: .
CDR3 protein: CASSPARGELLEGYTF
CDR3 DNA: TGTGCCAGCAGCCCGGCCAGGGGAGAGCTTTTAGAGGGCTACACCTTC

J gene: TRBJ2-1
V gene: TRBV29-1
D gene: .
clone size: .
CDR3 protein: CSDLVITNEQFF
CDR3 DNA: TGCAGCGACCTTGTCATTACCAATGAGCAGTTCTTC

J gene: TRBJ2-3
V gene: TRBV6-6
D gene: .
clone size: .
CDR3 protein: CASSYSFGSYTDTQYF
CDR3 DNA: TGTGCCAGCAGTTACTCGTTCGGTAGCTACACAGATACGCAGTATTTT

J gene: TRBJ2-4
V gene: TRBV6-2/TRBV6-3
D gene: .
clone size: .
CDR3 protein: CASSSRWRDIQYF
CDR3 DNA: TGTGCCAGCAGCTCAAGATGGAGGGACATTCAGTACTTC

J gene: TRBJ1-2
V gene: TRBV29-1
D gene: .
clone size: .
CDR3 protein: CSSRGGDGYTF
CDR3 DNA: TGCAGCTCCCGGGGGGGAGATGGCTACACCTTC

J gene: TRBJ2-1
V gene: TRBV24-1
D gene: TRBD2
clone size: .
CDR3 protein: CATSDRMGTRDNEQFF
CDR3 DNA: TGTGCCACCAGTGATCGGATGGGGACTAGAGACAATGAGCAGTTCTTC

J gene: TRBJ2-6
V gene: TRBV12-3/TRBV12-4
D gene: .
clone size: .
CDR3 protein: CASIRSGANVLTF
CDR3 DNA: TGTGCCAGCATAAGATCTGGGGCCAACGTCCTGACTTTC

J gene: TRBJ2-1
V gene: TRBV19
D gene: .
clone size: .
CDR3 protein: CASMGGGGDEQFF
CDR3 DNA: TGTGCCAGTATGGGAGGAGGGGGCGATGAGCAGTTCTTC